A selection of T cell receptor beta chains follows, all from one sample in a study of lung T cells in sarcoidosis with Löfgren's syndrome. Via MiXCR, TCRdb re-called the reads, giving one row per CDR3 protein. The repertoire consists of roughly 20,000 distinct CDR3 sequences, with about a fifth occurring once and the leading ten covering about 4%. Sample: CD4+ T cells from PBMCs. The receptors were gathered from a human donor with sarcoidosis (Löfgren's syndrome or another form), or a control subject (not recorded which). Both conserved end residues are part of each CDR3. The order of the fields is D gene, CDR3 length, J gene, clone size, V gene, CDR3 DNA, CDR3 protein. D genes are given only for firm matches. Rows may omit the clone size; those that give it use once, few, many or a size class.

>TRBD1|14|TRBJ2-3|NA|TRBV12-3/TRBV12-4
TGTGCCAGCAGTTTGACAGGGGGCTCGGATACGCAGTATTTT
CASSLTGGSDTQYF
>TRBD1|15|TRBJ1-5|medium-sized|TRBV6-1
TGTGAAGGCGGGACAGGACCGAATAGCAATCAGCCCCAGCATTTT
CEGGTGPNSNQPQHF
>TRBD2|17|TRBJ2-3|many|TRBV2
TGTGCCAGTAGAAAACTCGGACTAGCGGGGGGCACAGATACGCAGTATTTT
CASRKLGLAGGTDTQYF
>TRBD2|15|TRBJ2-7|many|TRBV29-1
TGCAGCGTTGAAGTCGGCCTAGCGGGAGCGCTCGAGCAGTACTTC
CSVEVGLAGALEQYF
>TRBD2|13|TRBJ2-3|many|TRBV20-1
TGCAGTGTCGGCGGGGGGAGCACAGATACGCAGTATTTT
CSVGGGSTDTQYF
>NA|13|TRBJ2-5|many|TRBV19
TGTGCCAGTAGTATAGGCAGGATCGAGACCCAGTACTTC
CASSIGRIETQYF
>NA|14|TRBJ2-4|many|TRBV4-1
TGCGCCAGCAGCCAAGATGGGGGAAAAAACATTCAGTACTTC
CASSQDGGKNIQYF
>NA|16|TRBJ1-1|medium-sized|TRBV27
TGTGCCAGCAGTCTGAACCAGGGTGGCGTGAACACTGAAGCTTTCTTT
CASSLNQGGVNTEAFF
>TRBD2|13|TRBJ2-1|NA|TRBV18
TGTGCCAGCTATAGCGGGAGAATCGGTGAGCAGTTCTTC
CASYSGRIGEQFF
>NA|13|TRBJ2-3|many|TRBV19
TGTGCCAGTAGTTCCCGGCCGCAAGATACGCAGTATTTT
CASSSRPQDTQYF
>TRBD2|16|TRBJ2-1|medium-sized|TRBV6-1
TGTGCCAGCACTAAGACTGGGACTAGCGGGAGCGGAGAGCAGTTCTTC
CASTKTGTSGSGEQFF
>TRBD2|15|TRBJ2-1|many|TRBV12-3/TRBV12-4
TGTGCCAGCAGTTTAGGGACTAGCGGGGTGAGTGAGCAGTTCTTC
CASSLGTSGVSEQFF
>NA|14|TRBJ1-5|many|TRBV2
TGTGCCAGCAACGCGGGAGGCGGAGGCCAGCCCCAGCATTTT
CASNAGGGGQPQHF
>NA|14|TRBJ1-1|many|TRBV12-3/TRBV12-4
TGTGCCAGCAGCCCAAGGGGGGTGAACACTGAAGCTTTCTTT
CASSPRGVNTEAFF
>NA|15|TRBJ2-7|medium-sized|TRBV7-9
TGTGCCAGCAGCTTAAGGCTGGGGACGCGTCACGAGCAGTACTTC
CASSLRLGTRHEQYF
>NA|16|TRBJ2-7|many|TRBV10-3
TGTGCCATCAGTGGTCTCTCTCAGGGAGCATCCTACGAGCAGTACTTC
CAISGLSQGASYEQYF
>NA|13|TRBJ2-3|medium-sized|TRBV20-1
TGCAGTGCTAGAGGGACTGGCACAGATACGCAGTATTTT
CSARGTGTDTQYF
>NA|13|TRBJ2-1|NA|TRBV29-1
TGCAGCGTTGAATCCAGGGCCTACAATGAGCAGTTCTTC
CSVESRAYNEQFF
>NA|14|TRBJ1-1|many|TRBV12-3/TRBV12-4
TGTGCCAGCAAAGTGGGAAGCATGAACACTGAAGCTTTCTTT
CASKVGSMNTEAFF
>NA|16|TRBJ2-1|few|TRBV7-2
TGTGCCAGCAGCTTAGGGGCGGGTACATCCTACAATGAGCAGTTCTTC
CASSLGAGTSYNEQFF
>TRBD2|15|TRBJ2-7|many|TRBV27
TGTGCCAGCAGTCGGGGAGCGGGACCTTCCTACGAGCAGTACTTC
CASSRGAGPSYEQYF
>NA|14|TRBJ2-3|many|TRBV18
TGTGCCAGCTCACCCCTAAGTCGGATGGATACGCAGTATTTT
CASSPLSRMDTQYF